These T cell receptor beta chains were read from a single sample in a study of blood T cell repertoires in COVID-19. Assay used: immunoSEQ multiplex PCR; TCRdb lists only in-frame clones, some missing. The sample has 260,000 or so clones, about nine tenths seen once. What was sequenced was PBMCs or T cells enriched from blood (not recorded which). All receptors derive from a woman in her 30s with acute COVID-19. Each CDR3 is given with its conserved first and last residue. The D gene is left open where the match is weak. The size entry is marked missing in some rows and otherwise reads once, few, many or a size class.

J,D,size,length,V,CDR3,DNA
TRBJ2-7,-,-,15,TRBV20-1,CSAGGSDRPSGEQYF,TGCAGTGCTGGTGGGAGCGACAGACCCAGTGGCGAGCAGTACTTC
TRBJ1-1,TRBD1,-,13,TRBV2,CASAGGKNTEAFF,TGTGCCAGCGCAGGGGGCAAGAACACTGAAGCTTTCTTT
TRBJ1-1,-,-,15,TRBV5-1,CASSLMTPGNTEAFF,TGCGCCAGCAGCTTGATGACACCCGGGAACACTGAAGCTTTCTTT
TRBJ1-5,-,once,15,TRBV6-1,CASSDRTRGTQPQHF,TGTGCCAGCAGTGATAGGACAAGGGGTACTCAGCCCCAGCATTTT
TRBJ1-5,-,-,14,TRBV27,CASSFQGSNQPQHF,TGTGCCAGCAGTTTCCAGGGGAGCAATCAGCCCCAGCATTTT
TRBJ1-1,TRBD1,-,13,TRBV19,CASSIGGQAEAFF,TGTGCCAGTAGTATAGGAGGACAGGCCGAAGCTTTCTTT
TRBJ1-1,-,-,13,TRBV11-2,CASSWGGVPEAFF,TGTGCCAGCAGCTGGGGGGGGGTCCCTGAAGCTTTCTTT
TRBJ2-3,TRBD2,-,15,TRBV13,CASSFSLAGGYTQYF,TGTGCCAGCAGCTTCTCACTAGCGGGGGGTTATACGCAGTATTTT
TRBJ1-6,TRBD1,many,14,TRBV10-1,CASSRDRKNSPLHF,TGCGCCAGCAGCCGGGACAGGAAAAATTCACCCCTCCACTTT
TRBJ2-6,-,-,17,TRBV3-1/TRBV3-2,CASSQEGGATGANVLTF,TGTGCCAGCAGCCAAGAGGGGGGTGCAACTGGGGCCAACGTCCTGACTTTC
TRBJ2-7,TRBD2,-,16,TRBV11-2,CASSLGGLAGSYEQYF,TGTGCCAGCAGCTTAGGGGGACTAGCGGGGTCCTACGAGCAGTACTTC
TRBJ2-7,-,-,14,TRBV6-5,CASSSAQETYEQYF,TGTGCCAGCAGTTCCGCGCAGGAAACCTACGAGCAGTACTTC
TRBJ1-5,TRBD1,few,16,TRBV6-1,CASSADRGISNQPQHF,TGTGCCAGCAGTGCTGACAGGGGGATAAGCAATCAGCCCCAGCATTTT
TRBJ2-5,-,few,13,TRBV6-5,CASSYERRETQYF,TGTGCCAGCAGTTACGAACGGCGGGAGACCCAGTACTTC
TRBJ1-5,TRBD1,-,15,TRBV2,CASKKGRDSDQPQHF,TGTGCCAGCAAGAAGGGCCGGGACAGCGATCAGCCCCAGCATTTT
TRBJ2-7,-,-,15,TRBV2,CASMSYPGVPYEQYF,TGTGCCAGCATGTCATACCCAGGGGTTCCCTACGAGCAGTACTTC
TRBJ2-3,-,-,17,TRBV5-5,CASTLQGAGLAGDTQYF,TGTGCCAGCACCCTACAGGGGGCCGGACTAGCAGGGGATACGCAGTATTTT
TRBJ1-2,-,-,14,TRBV7-9,CASSLEWAPDGYTF,TGTGCCAGCAGCTTAGAATGGGCACCCGATGGCTACACCTTC
TRBJ2-1,TRBD2,many,15,TRBV6-1,CASSDEAGGRNEQFF,TGTGCCAGCAGTGATGAAGCGGGGGGCCGAAATGAGCAGTTCTTC
TRBJ2-7,-,-,14,TRBV5-8,CASSLGGTSYEQYF,TGTGCCAGCAGCTTGGGGGGCACCAGCTACGAGCAGTACTTC
TRBJ1-6,-,-,17,TRBV28,CASSQWGLRSYNSPLHF,TGTGCCAGCAGTCAGTGGGGCTTGCGATCCTATAATTCACCCCTCCACTTT
TRBJ1-2,-,-,13,TRBV14,CASSPGTTYGYTF,TGTGCCAGCAGCCCCGGGACAACTTATGGCTACACCTTC
TRBJ2-2,-,-,14,TRBV27,CASSLAGNTGELFF,TGTGCCAGCAGTTTAGCCGGGAACACCGGGGAGCTGTTTTTT
TRBJ1-1,-,-,16,TRBV6-2/TRBV6-3,CASSSYPSRSDTEAFF,TGTGCCAGCAGTTCTTATCCATCTAGGTCGGACACTGAAGCTTTCTTT
TRBJ2-2,-,once,15,TRBV4-1,CASSQPRTEWRRLFF,TGCGCCAGCAGCCAGCCGAGGACCGAATGGAGGCGGCTGTTTTTT
TRBJ2-1,-,-,16,TRBV5-1,CASSSTAASSYNEQFF,TGCGCCAGCAGCTCGACAGCCGCTAGCTCCTACAATGAGCAGTTCTTC
TRBJ1-2,TRBD1,-,14,TRBV11-2,CASSFTGAAYGYTF,TGTGCCAGCAGCTTCACAGGGGCGGCCTATGGCTACACCTTC
TRBJ1-1,-,once,11,TRBV20-1,CSAIRDTEAFF,TGCAGTGCTATCAGGGACACTGAAGCTTTCTTT
TRBJ2-1,TRBD2,-,15,TRBV5-4,CASSWSGGLYNEQFF,TGTGCCAGCAGCTGGAGCGGGGGCCTTTACAATGAGCAGTTCTTC
TRBJ1-2,-,-,12,TRBV27,CASSLAGGGYTF,TGTGCCAGCAGTTTAGCTGGGGGCGGCTACACCTTC
TRBJ1-2,-,-,15,TRBV3-1/TRBV3-2,CASSQDYQDSYGYTF,TGTGCCAGCAGCCAAGATTACCAAGACTCCTATGGCTACACCTTC
TRBJ2-5,TRBD1,-,18,TRBV7-2,CASSRTGRAVGREETQYF,TGTGCCAGCAGCAGGACAGGCCGGGCTGTCGGGCGAGAGGAGACCCAGTACTTC
TRBJ2-2,-,-,15,TRBV3-1/TRBV3-2,CASSQGGPDTGELFF,TGTGCCAGCAGCCAAGGGGGGCCGGACACCGGGGAGCTGTTTTTT
TRBJ1-1,-,-,14,TRBV11-2,CASNGNRVNTEAFF,TGTGCCAGCAATGGCAACAGGGTCAACACTGAAGCTTTCTTT
TRBJ1-6,-,-,15,TRBV27,CASQQGFTYNSPLHF,TGTGCCAGCCAACAGGGATTCACCTATAATTCACCCCTCCACTTT
TRBJ2-7,TRBD1,-,13,TRBV10-1,CASSGQTGDEQYF,TGCGCCAGCAGTGGACAGACAGGGGACGAGCAGTACTTC
TRBJ1-1,-,-,15,TRBV6-5,CASSSQVPMNLGAFF,TGTGCCAGCAGCTCCCAGGTCCCAATGAATTTAGGAGCTTTCTTT
TRBJ2-4,-,-,16,TRBV7-2,CASSFGGAGTKNIQYF,TGTGCCAGCAGCTTTGGTGGGGCAGGGACCAAAAACATTCAGTACTTC
TRBJ2-7,-,once,14,TRBV7-9,CASSLVDSSYEQYF,TGTGCCAGCAGCTTAGTGGACAGTTCCTACGAGCAGTACTTC
TRBJ1-2,TRBD1,-,13,TRBV29-1,CSVGTGGTYGYTF,TGCAGCGTTGGGACAGGTGGGACCTATGGCTACACCTTC
TRBJ1-1,-,-,19,TRBV5-1,CASSLGSRGITLLNTEAFF,TGCGCCAGCAGCTTGGGAAGTAGGGGCATCACCCTCCTAAACACTGAAGCTTTCTTT
TRBJ2-2,-,-,12,TRBV7-9,CANTGPTGELFF,TGTGCCAATACAGGCCCCACCGGGGAGCTGTTTTTT
TRBJ2-7,-,-,12,TRBV5-1,CASSLDFYEQYF,TGCGCCAGCAGCTTGGACTTTTACGAGCAGTACTTC
TRBJ2-7,TRBD1,-,17,TRBV7-9,CASSLTRQGAPPYEQYF,TGTGCCAGCAGCTTAACCAGACAGGGGGCTCCCCCCTACGAGCAGTACTTC
TRBJ2-1,TRBD2,-,15,TRBV5-1,CASSTRTSGVHEQFF,TGCGCCAGCAGCACCCGGACTAGCGGGGTTCATGAGCAGTTCTTC
TRBJ1-2,-,-,15,TRBV6-6,CASSYSEGGNYGYTF,TGTGCCAGCAGTTACTCAGAGGGCGGGAACTATGGCTACACCTTC
TRBJ1-1,-,-,14,TRBV29-1,CSVGEAVENTEAFF,TGCAGCGTTGGAGAGGCGGTAGAGAACACTGAAGCTTTCTTT
TRBJ2-3,-,-,12,TRBV19,CASSHTSDTQYF,TGTGCCAGTAGCCACACATCCGATACGCAGTATTTT
TRBJ1-1,TRBD1,-,14,TRBV19,CASSNRGPGTEAFF,TGTGCCAGTAGTAACAGGGGGCCCGGCACTGAAGCTTTCTTT
TRBJ2-5,-,-,15,TRBV7-9,CASSSFDTGAQTQYF,TGTGCCAGCAGTTCCTTTGACACTGGTGCGCAGACCCAGTACTTC
TRBJ2-7,TRBD1,-,13,TRBV11-2,CASSSTGYYEQYF,TGTGCCAGCAGCTCGACAGGGTACTACGAGCAGTACTTC
TRBJ1-5,-,-,14,TRBV6-5,CASSTRQANQPQHF,TGTGCCAGCAGTACCAGACAGGCCAATCAGCCCCAGCATTTT
TRBJ1-5,-,-,13,TRBV12-3/TRBV12-4,CASSDSINQPQHF,TGTGCCAGCAGCGACAGTATCAATCAGCCCCAGCATTTT